Presented here are 26 T cell receptor beta chains from one specimen sequenced in a study of tumor-infiltrating lymphocytes in primary liver carcinoma. They got blood RNA out of unsorted whole blood and also pulled out germline DNA. TCR beta cDNA was made from around 520 ng total RNA with a constant-region primer. It was through three nested multiplex PCR rounds of slightly modified ARM-PCR that TCR beta libraries arose. Researchers ran the first two PCR rounds for roughly 10 cycles each with TRBV1-TRBV30 forward primers and a C-beta reverse primer. TCRdb reanalysed the multiplex PCR reads using MiXCR and keeps one entry per CDR3 protein. The sample shows hundreds of thousands of distinct CDR3 sequences, roughly 60% of them seen only once. The material sequenced was peripheral blood. The receptor set was obtained from a man in his forties with primary liver carcinoma and hepatitis B virus infection.

This clonotype occurred many times. The genes are TRBV5-6 and TRBJ2-7; D remains unclear. The CDR3 length is 12 residues. The V end lost 0 bases, the J end lost 9 bases, and 10 bases lay between the germline ends. CDR1 is SGHDT, CDR2 YYEEEE, per germline. The chain's CDR3 is CASSLAPDPQYF. The CDR3 DNA follows: TGTGCCAGCAGCTTGGCCCCGGACCCGCAGTACTTC.

This clonotype came up once. This rearrangement joins TRBV11-2 to TRBJ2-5, with D uncertain. The CDR3 loop spans 14 amino acids. Germline V CDR1 and CDR2: SGHAT, FQNNGV. The V and J ends lost 9 bases and 5 bases respectively, with 19 bases between them. CDR3 nucleotides: TGTGCCAGTAGCCTTCCACTTGGCCTGGAGACCCAGTACTTC. This translates into CASSLPLGLETQYF.

Comment on this clonotype: With a much larger clone just one base away, this may be a read error. This chain uses TRBV12-3 or TRBV12-4 with TRBJ2-2, with D perhaps TRBD2 (6 bases). CDR3 length equals 13 residues. Trimming left V 4 bases short and J 7 bases short, with 10 bases between. The CDR3 DNA follows: TGTGCCAGCAGTTATGGCGGGGTCGGGGAGCTGTTTTTT. Amino acids: CASSYGGVGELFF.

This clonotype has only one observation. A much larger clone lies one base from this, so it may be a read error. The V and J genes are TRBV29-1 and TRBJ2-5, with a weak D call TRBD1 (6 bases). Germline V gives CDR1 SQVTM, CDR2 ANQGSEA. Between the trimmed V and J ends, which lost 8 bases and 7 bases, there was a span of 23 bases. CDR3 length equals 14 residues. As DNA, the CDR3 is TGCAGCCTTGGCTTAACAGGGTCGGCCGGGACCCAGTACTTC. This sequence encodes CSLGLTGSAGTQYF.

With respect to this clonotype: A read error is possible here, since a much larger clone lies one base away. In nucleotides, the CDR3 is TGCAGCGTTGAGGGGGTTTACGAGCAGCACTTC. This encodes CSVEGVYEQHF. The genes are TRBV29-1 and TRBJ2-7; D may match TRBD1 or TRBD2 (5 bases each). The CDR3 runs 11 residues. Germline assignment: CDR1 SQVTM and CDR2 ANQGSEA.

As to this clonotype: A much larger clone sits a single nucleotide away, making a read error possible. In this CDR3 the conserved last residue, phenylalanine or tryptophan, is missing, so a read error is likely. V is TRBV6-1 and J is TRBJ2-1; no definite D call. The CDR3 runs 15 residues. Per the germline V gene, CDR1 is MNHNS and CDR2 is SASEGT. V lost 6 bases to trimming and J lost 0 bases, with 12 bases between them. The CDR3 region is CASRTGPSSYNEQFS. CDR3 in DNA: TGTGCCAGCAGGACGGGCCCGAGCTCCTACAATGAGCAGTTCTCC.

Comments on this clonotype: A read error is possible here, since a much larger clone lies one base away. CDR3 DNA sequence: TGTGCCAGCAGCTTTGATTGGTACGAGCTGTACTTC. This codes for CASSFDWYELYF. V usage is TRBV7-8 and J usage is TRBJ2-7, with unresolved D. Germline V gene lookup returns CDR1 SGHVS and CDR2 FQNEAQ. The CDR3 has 12 residues.

Comments on this clonotype: The junction and the germline gene differ at one end; a read error may be behind it. The DNA of the CDR3 is TGTGCCAGTAGCTCACCTAGTGGCGGTGAGCAGTTCTTC. Translated, it gives CASSSPSGGEQFF. The chain couples TRBV11-3 to TRBJ2-1; no reliable D call. The CDR3 runs to 13 residues. Germline lookup yields CDR1 SGHNT and CDR2 YENEEA.

The gene calls are TRBV20-1 and TRBJ2-6; 8 bases are shared with TRBD1. The CDR3 is 18 amino acids. Germline trimming cut 1 base from V and 3 bases from J; bases unmatched to any gene: 11. Germline V gene lookup returns CDR1 DFQATT and CDR2 SNEGSKA (reference sequence). In DNA, the CDR3 is TGCAGTGCTAGAGTTAACACCCGGGGGACAGGTGGGGCCAACGTCCTGACTTTC. It encodes CSARVNTRGTGGANVLTF.

For this clonotype: Compared with germline, one end of the junction differs, possibly owing to a read error. V usage is TRBV29-1 and J usage is TRBJ1-2; D gene unclear. There are 14 residues in the CDR3. In germline, CDR1 is SQVTM, CDR2 ANQGSEA. The CDR3 coding sequence is TGCGGCGTTGAAATCGACGGACCCGGTATTGGCTACACCTTC. Translation gives CGVEIDGPGIGYTF.

With respect to this clonotype: Being one base from a much bigger clone, this may be a read error. The rearrangement uses TRBV12-3 or TRBV12-4 and TRBJ1-2, with TRBD1 as a possible D gene (5 bases). The CDR3 has 14 residues. In DNA form, the CDR3 reads TGTGTCAGCAGTTTATGGGGCCGAGAAGGCGGCTACACCTTC. Protein sequence: CVSSLWGREGGYTF.

This clonotype was seen a handful of times. This sequence may be a read error, since a much larger clone differs from it by one base. The V call is TRBV12-3 or TRBV12-4, the J call TRBJ2-2, with a weak D call TRBD1 (5 bases). CDR3 size: 15 residues. Trimming shortened V by 5 bases and J by 7 bases, and 17 bases separated the two germline ends. The CDR3 region is CASSLTVIFGGELFF. CDR3 sequence (DNA): TGTGCCAGCAGTCTGACAGTCATCTTTGGCGGGGAGCTGTTTTTT.

Note on this clonotype: A much larger clone differs by one base, so this may be a read error. As DNA, the CDR3 is TGTGCCAGCAGTTACTTAGCGGGGATTAGCAATCAGCCCCAGCATTTT. Residues: CASSYLAGISNQPQHF. The chain joins TRBV6-2 or TRBV6-3 to TRBJ1-5, with no clear D. From germline, CDR1 is MNHEY and CDR2 SVGEGT. There are 16 residues in the CDR3. The V gene lost 1 base and the J gene lost 0 bases, with 10 bases spanning the gap.

With respect to this clonotype: Since a much larger clone is just one base distant, this may be a read error. The chain links TRBV12-3 or TRBV12-4 to TRBJ2-5; D ambiguous. The CDR3 is 12 amino acids. The CDR3 here is CVSSPSDGTQYF. In nucleotides, the CDR3 is TGTGTCAGCAGTCCCTCGGACGGGACCCAGTACTTC.

This clonotype was picked up a small number of times. Just one base apart from a much larger clone, this may be a read error. CDR3 nucleotides: TGTGTCACCACACGAGAAGGGGGGGTATCAGGCTACACCTTC. Translated: CVTTREGGVSGYTF. The V gene is TRBV6-6, the J gene TRBJ1-2; TRBD1 might be the D (6 bases). The length of the CDR3 is 14 residues. Germline lookup yields CDR1 MNHNY and CDR2 SVGAGI (reference sequence).

In DNA, the CDR3 is TGTGCCAGCAGTGGGAGCGGATGGGACGGGTCCAATGAGCAGTTCTTC. Its protein product is CASSGSGWDGSNEQFF. The chain has TRBV6-2 or TRBV6-3 and TRBJ2-1; D could derive from TRBD1 or TRBD2 (5 bases each). Germline V lookup: CDR1 MNHEY, CDR2 SVGEGT. V was pared by 5 bases and J by 6 bases, with 20 bases between. The CDR3 totals 16 residues.

Comments on this clonotype: A much more abundant neighbour one base away suggests this may be a read error. The chain combines TRBV12-3 or TRBV12-4 with TRBJ2-6; D ambiguous. Trimming stripped 5 bases from V and 5 bases from J, with 10 bases between. The CDR3 has 14 residues. CDR3: CASSDRARANVLTF. For the CDR3, the DNA is TGTGCCAGCAGTGATAGGGCCCGGGCCAACGTCCTGACTTTC.

About this clonotype itself: A read error may account for a junction end that differs from germline. The chain is built from TRBV5-1 and TRBJ2-5, with D unclear. The CDR3 length is 14 residues. Germline CDR1 SGHRS, CDR2 YFSETQ. DNA for the CDR3: TGCGCCAGCAGCTTAAGGCAGCTCCAAGAGACCCAGTATTTC. Translated: CASSLRQLQETQYF.

This clonotype came up a few times. The gene calls are TRBV28 and TRBJ1-1, with a tentative D call TRBD1 (5 bases). CDR1 MDHEN and CDR2 SYDVKM come from the germline V gene. The V end was cut by 5 bases, the J end by 1 base, with 17 bases between. This CDR3 spans 16 amino acids. DNA of the CDR3: TGTGCCAGCAGTACCGATCGTATAGGGGAGAACACTGAAGCTTTCTTT. Translated: CASSTDRIGENTEAFF.

The chain couples TRBV5-4 to TRBJ2-3, with D possibly TRBD2 on 5 matching bases. V lost 4 bases to trimming and J lost 6 bases, with 18 bases between them. CDR3 length equals 15 residues. Germline V lookup: CDR1 SGHNT, CDR2 YYREEE (reference sequence). CDR3 sequence: CASSLAVASWDTQYF. The CDR3 nucleotides read TGTGCCAGCAGCCTTGCGGTAGCGTCATGGGATACGCAGTATTTT.

As concerns this clonotype: Germline and junction disagree at one end, which may indicate a read error. Written as DNA, the CDR3 is TGCAGCGTTCGGGCGGGCTGGGGTATGAACATTGAAGCCTTCTTT. This translates into CSVRAGWGMNIEAFF. The V gene is TRBV29-1, the J gene TRBJ1-1; no reliable D call. CDR3 length: 15 amino acids. Germline V gene lookup returns CDR1 SQVTM and CDR2 ANQGSEA.

As to this clonotype: A clone one base away is much larger, so this may be a read error. The CDR3 does not end in the conserved phenylalanine or tryptophan, so this is likely a read error. The genes are TRBV12-3 or TRBV12-4 and TRBJ1-5; tentatively, D is TRBD1 (5 bases). CDR3 size: 15 residues. Between the trimmed V and J ends, which lost 2 bases and 3 bases, there was a span of 11 bases. DNA for the CDR3: TGTGCCAGCAGTTTATTGGGGGACCCCAATCAGCCCCAGCATTCT. As protein: CASSLLGDPNQPQHS.

As for this clonotype: No conserved phenylalanine or tryptophan ends this CDR3, so it is likely a read error. V is TRBV11-2 and J is TRBJ1-1; D is uncertain. The germline gives CDR1 SGHAT, CDR2 FQNNGV. The CDR3 length is 14 residues. In DNA form, the CDR3 reads TGTGCCAGTAGCTTAGGTGGTTTGAACACTGAAGCTTTCCTT. This encodes CASSLGGLNTEAFL.

The table lists this clonotype with many counts. The chain has TRBV6-1 and TRBJ2-7, with 10 bases matching TRBD2. CDR3 length: 14 residues. The germline V gene encodes CDR1 MNHNS and CDR2 SASEGT. The trim removed 7 bases at V and 3 bases at J, leaving 6 bases unmatched. The CDR3 protein is CASKIAGGNYEQYF. CDR3 coding DNA: TGTGCCAGCAAAATAGCGGGGGGCAACTACGAGCAGTACTTC.

As for this clonotype: A read error may be the cause here, since a much bigger clone is one base away. The chain couples TRBV10-3 to TRBJ2-1; 8 bases agree with TRBD2. CDR3 length: 15 residues. CDR1 and CDR2 (germline): ENHRY, SYGVKD. CDR3 sequence (DNA): TGTGGCGTGGCGGGGAGCGGGAGAGGCTACAATGAGCAGTTCTTC. Amino acid sequence: CGVAGSGRGYNEQFF.

The chain uses TRBV6-2 or TRBV6-3 and TRBJ2-5, with TRBD2 matching over 13 bases. The trim removed 6 bases at V and 9 bases at J, leaving 19 bases unmatched. Germline CDR1 MNHEY, CDR2 SVGEGT. The CDR3 runs to 18 residues. CDR3 protein: CASSPTCRTSGRREPQYF. CDR3 coding DNA: TGTGCCAGCAGCCCTACCTGTCGGACTAGCGGGAGAAGGGAGCCCCAGTACTTC.